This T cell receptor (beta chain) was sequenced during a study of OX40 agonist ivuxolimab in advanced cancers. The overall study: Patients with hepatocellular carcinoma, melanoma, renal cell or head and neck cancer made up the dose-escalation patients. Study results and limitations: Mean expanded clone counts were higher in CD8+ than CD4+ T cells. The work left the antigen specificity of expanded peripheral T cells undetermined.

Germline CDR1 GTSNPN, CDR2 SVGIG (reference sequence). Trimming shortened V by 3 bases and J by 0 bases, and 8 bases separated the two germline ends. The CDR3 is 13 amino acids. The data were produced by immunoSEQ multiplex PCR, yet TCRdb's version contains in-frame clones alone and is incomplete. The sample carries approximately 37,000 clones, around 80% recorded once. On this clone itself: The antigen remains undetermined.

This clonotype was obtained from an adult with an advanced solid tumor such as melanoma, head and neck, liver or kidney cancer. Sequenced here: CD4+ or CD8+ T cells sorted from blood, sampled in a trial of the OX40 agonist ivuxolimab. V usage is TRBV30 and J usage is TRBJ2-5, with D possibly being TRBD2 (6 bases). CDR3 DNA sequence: TGTGCCTGGAGCCTAGCGCACCAAGAGACCCAGTACTTC. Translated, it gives CAWSLAHQETQYF.